These 28 T cell receptor beta chains came from one sample sequenced in a study of early T cells in non-severe SARS-CoV-2 infection. Via MiXCR, TCRdb re-called the 5' RACE reads, giving one row per CDR3 protein. This sample yields about 90,000 distinct CDR3 sequences, of which about an eighth are seen a single time; 4.4% belongs to the top ten. The sample here was whole blood, taken at baseline. The receptors here all came from an adult who was a healthcare worker with PCR-confirmed SARS-CoV-2 infection or an uninfected control (not recorded which).

In its sample, this clonotype was seen many times. The chain uses TRBV7-3 and TRBJ2-1; 8 bases agree with TRBD2. Germline CDR1 and CDR2: SGHTA and FQGTGA. V lost 5 bases to trimming and J lost 7 bases; unmatched junction nucleotides: 10. This CDR3 has 15 amino acids. The CDR3 loop reads CASSPGGSGKNEQFF. For the CDR3, the DNA is TGTGCCAGCAGCCCTGGCGGTAGCGGGAAGAATGAGCAGTTCTTC.

The chain couples TRBV29-1 to TRBJ1-4; D is perhaps TRBD1 (6 bases). V lost 7 bases and J lost 6, with 12 bases in between. The CDR3 sequence is 12 residues long. CDR1 is SQVTM, CDR2 ANQGSEA, per germline. CDR3 protein: CSGSPGDEKLFF. The DNA for the CDR3 is TGCAGCGGCTCCCCAGGGGATGAAAAACTGTTTTTT.

This clonotype was seen a few times. The chain uses TRBV3-1 and TRBJ2-7; 7 nucleotides agree with TRBD1. The CDR3 runs 15 residues. Germline V lookup: CDR1 LGHDT, CDR2 YNNKEL (reference sequence). Trimming took 1 base from V and 2 from J; bases not matched to a gene: 5. CDR3 sequence: CASSQGGGVAYEQYF. CDR3 DNA sequence: TGTGCCAGCAGCCAAGGAGGGGGCGTAGCCTACGAGCAGTACTTC.

Details on this clonotype: A single base separates this from a much larger clone, so it may be a read error. The rearrangement uses TRBV9 and TRBJ2-3, with unresolved D. The CDR3 is 14 amino acids. CDR1 and CDR2 from the germline V gene are SGDLS and YYNGEE. CDR3 protein: CAGSAQSRTDTQYF. In nucleotides, the CDR3 is TGTGCCGGCAGCGCACAAAGCCGCACAGATACGCAGTATTTT.

The V gene is TRBV11-2, the J gene TRBJ2-5; 12 bases line up with TRBD2. The V gene's germline CDR1 is SGHAT and CDR2 FQNNGV. The CDR3 extends over 16 amino acids. V dropped 5 bases and J dropped 4; count of bases not matched to a gene: 8. The CDR3 loop is CASSRALAGGRETQYF. The CDR3 nucleotides are TGTGCCAGCAGCCGAGCACTAGCGGGGGGAAGAGAGACCCAGTACTTC.

The chain is built from TRBV14 and TRBJ2-6, with unresolved D. V shed 4 bases and J shed 4 bases, with 5 bases lying between them. The CDR3 sequence is 13 residues long. Germline V gene data show CDR1 as SGHDN and CDR2 as FVKESK. The DNA for the CDR3 is TGTGCCAGCAGCCCGGCCGGGGCCAACGTCCTGACTTTC. Its translation: CASSPAGANVLTF.

This clonotype occurred a few times. V is TRBV3-1 and J is TRBJ1-1, with D possibly matching TRBD1 (5 bases). This CDR3 has 15 amino acids. Germline V gives CDR1 LGHDT, CDR2 YNNKEL (reference sequence). The ends were cut back, 4 bases at V and 1 base at J, with 13 bases in the middle. The CDR3 DNA reads as TGTGCCAGCAGCCGGACAACCGCGCCGAACACTGAAGCTTTCTTT. It is translated as CASSRTTAPNTEAFF.

A few counts support this clonotype. The chain couples TRBV13 to TRBJ2-7; TRBD1 agrees at 7 bases. V shed 5 bases, J shed 2 bases, and the junction held 9 bases outside the gene matches. Germline lookup yields CDR1 PRHDT and CDR2 FYEKMQ (reference sequence). The CDR3 has 15 residues. The CDR3 DNA reads TGTGCCAGCAGCCTCCAGGGGGACCCGACCTACGAGCAGTACTTC. This gives the protein CASSLQGDPTYEQYF.

In this sample, this clonotype turned up many times. This chain uses TRBV15 with TRBJ2-1; D is unclear. This CDR3 comprises 12 residues. Germline V gene sequence: CDR1 LNHNV, CDR2 YYDKDF (reference sequence). Trimming removed 3 bases from V and 6 bases from J, with 6 bases in between. As DNA, the CDR3 is TGTGCCACCAGCAGGTTGGGCAATGAGCAGTTCTTC. Translation: CATSRLGNEQFF. Based on the CDR3 plus reference TRBV15 and TRBJ2-1, the full variable domain is DAMVIQNPRYQVTQFGKPVTLSCSQTLNHNVMYWYQQKSSQAPKLLFHYYDKDFNNEADTPDNFQSRRPNTSFCFLDIRSPGLGDTAMYLCATSRLGNEQFFGPGTRLTVL.

In this sample, this clonotype turned up a few times. V usage is TRBV5-1 and J usage is TRBJ1-1; possibly TRBD1 for D (6 bases). This CDR3 is built from 14 residues. Germline V lookup: CDR1 SGHRS, CDR2 YFSETQ. V gave up 4 bases and J gave up 4 bases, with 14 bases separating them. In DNA, the CDR3 is TGCGCCAGCAGCGCGCTTGGACAGTTCACTGAAGCTTTCTTT. This sequence encodes CASSALGQFTEAFF.

This clonotype was counted only a few times. The chain has TRBV5-4 and TRBJ2-1, with D possibly matching TRBD1 (5 bases). The CDR3 length is 13 residues. V dropped 4 bases and J dropped 4 bases, with 9 bases sitting between them. CDR1 and CDR2 (germline): SGHNT, YYREEE (reference sequence). Here the CDR3 DNA reads TGTGCCAGCAGCCCGACAGTGTACAATGAGCAGTTCTTC. As protein: CASSPTVYNEQFF.

The sample holds many counts of this clonotype. The chain links TRBV12-3 or TRBV12-4 to TRBJ1-2; TRBD1 is a possible D gene (6 bases). V was shortened by 2 bases and J by 0 bases, with 10 bases between the two germline ends. This CDR3 is 15 amino acids long. For the CDR3, the DNA is TGTGCCAGCAGTTTAACAGGGCCTACTAACTATGGCTACACCTTC. The encoded protein is CASSLTGPTNYGYTF.

Only a few counts were recorded for this clonotype. The chain carries TRBV30 and TRBJ1-4; the match to TRBD1 covers 7 bases. From germline, CDR1 is GTSNPN and CDR2 SVGIG (reference sequence). The CDR3 totals 13 residues. V was clipped by 2 bases and J by 8 bases; unmatched bases: 5. CDR3 protein: CAWSPRGGEKLFF. CDR3 bases: TGTGCCTGGAGTCCAAGAGGGGGCGAAAAACTGTTTTTT.

In this sample, this clonotype turned up a few times. CDR3 loop: CASSFGPGQIYEQYF. The CDR3 DNA reads TGTGCCAGCAGCTTCGGTCCGGGACAGATCTACGAGCAGTACTTC. V and J are TRBV7-2 and TRBJ2-7; 7 bases map to TRBD1. Looked up from germline, CDR1 is SGHTA and CDR2 is FQGNSA. Trimming cost V 3 bases and J 3 bases; bases outside gene matches: 8. This CDR3 is built from 15 residues.

This chain links TRBV7-9 with TRBJ2-1; the D gene is possibly TRBD1 (5 bases). This CDR3 is 13 amino acids long. V lost 4 bases to trimming and J lost 8 bases, with 12 bases between them. Germline V gene lookup returns CDR1 SEHNR and CDR2 FQNEAQ (reference sequence). The DNA for the CDR3 is TGTGCCAGCAGCTCCTCGTTAGGGGATGAGCAGTTCTTC. This gives the protein CASSSSLGDEQFF.

There are many counts of this clonotype. V and J are TRBV3-1 and TRBJ2-7; D might be TRBD1 (5 bases). The CDR3 has 13 residues. Per germline, CDR1 LGHDT and CDR2 YNNKEL (reference sequence). Trimming pared 4 bases from V and 2 bases from J, leaving 9 bases between. The DNA of the CDR3 is TGTGCCAGCAGCCTAAGGGGAACCTACGAGCAGTACTTC. As protein: CASSLRGTYEQYF.

This chain uses TRBV12-3 or TRBV12-4 with TRBJ1-1; D not certain. Trimming took 6 bases from V and 3 from J, leaving 5 bases between them. This CDR3 spans 11 amino acids. In DNA form, the CDR3 reads TGTGCCAGCAGCGGACACACTGAAGCTTTCTTT. Residues: CASSGHTEAFF.

The chain has TRBV5-1 and TRBJ1-1; D not certain. Germline CDR1 and CDR2: SGHRS and YFSETQ. Between the trimmed V and J ends, which lost 2 bases and 1 base, there was a span of 12 bases. This CDR3 region has 15 residues. The CDR3 region is CASSFRGRTNTEAFF. In nucleotides, the CDR3 is TGCGCCAGCAGCTTCAGAGGTCGGACGAACACTGAAGCTTTCTTT.

The rearrangement joins TRBV18 to TRBJ2-7; TRBD2 matches at 8 bases. The V gene's germline CDR1 is KGHSH and CDR2 LQKENI. Trimming at V came to 1 base and at J to 1 base, leaving 0 bases not matched to a gene. The CDR3 has 14 residues. CDR3 in DNA: TGTGCCAGCTCACCACTAGCGGGATCCTACGAGCAGTACTTC. Protein product: CASSPLAGSYEQYF.

Many counts were recorded for this clonotype. This chain joins TRBV12-3 or TRBV12-4 and TRBJ2-3; D remains unclear. The CDR3 has 13 residues. The V and J ends lost 6 bases and 4 bases respectively, with 11 bases between them. CDR3: CASSPHRADTQYF. The CDR3 DNA sequence: TGTGCCAGCAGCCCTCACCGAGCAGATACGCAGTATTTT.

Many counts were recorded for this clonotype. This sequence joins TRBV7-9 and TRBJ2-5; D not certain. This CDR3 comprises 12 residues. The V end was cut by 5 bases, the J end by 5 bases, with 9 bases between. CDR1 and CDR2 from the germline V gene are SEHNR and FQNEAQ (reference sequence). CDR3 sequence reads: CASSPAAETQYF. For the CDR3, the DNA is TGTGCCAGCAGCCCCGCAGCGGAGACCCAGTACTTC.

This chain joins TRBV6-2 or TRBV6-3 and TRBJ2-1, with a possible D match to TRBD1 (5 bases). Germline CDR1 is MNHEY and CDR2 is SVGEGT. V lost 4 bases and J lost 4, with 14 bases in between. The CDR3 runs to 15 residues. DNA of the CDR3: TGTGCCAGCAGTTCGTCCTCGACAGCTTACAATGAGCAGTTCTTC. Translation: CASSSSSTAYNEQFF.

The count of this clonotype is one. The chain links TRBV2 to TRBJ1-5; D unclear. CDR3 length: 12 residues. Germline V gives CDR1 SNHLY, CDR2 FYNNEI. Trimming left V 7 bases short and J 7 bases short, with 11 bases between. CDR3 in amino acids: CASTEGIQPQHF. For the CDR3, the DNA is TGTGCCAGCACCGAGGGAATCCAGCCCCAGCATTTT. The full variable domain, completed using reference TRBV2 and TRBJ1-5, is EPEVTQTPSHQVTQMGQEVILRCVPISNHLYFYWYRQILGQKVEFLVSFYNNEISEKSEIFDDQFSVERPDGSNFTLKIRSTKLEDSAMYFCASTEGIQPQHFGDGTRLSIL.

The chain joins TRBV9 to TRBJ2-1; TRBD2 matches at 7 bases. V shed 0 bases and J 4 bases; nucleotides not matched to a gene: 7. The CDR3 is 16 residues long. The germline V gene has CDR1 SGDLS and CDR2 YYNGEE. The CDR3 sequence is CASSVAGGSFYNEQFF. The CDR3 DNA reads as TGTGCCAGCAGCGTAGCGGGAGGCTCTTTTTACAATGAGCAGTTCTTC.

This clonotype was seen at least ten times. The CDR3 sequence is CASSLGLAHTTDTQYF. The CDR3 region has the DNA TGTGCCAGCAGCTTGGGGCTAGCGCATACCACAGATACGCAGTATTTT. J is TRBJ2-3 and V is TRBV5-4; perhaps TRBD2 as D (6 bases). CDR3 length: 16 amino acids. Germline CDR1 reads SGHNT; CDR2 reads YYREEE (reference sequence). V gave up 0 bases and J gave up 2 bases, with 13 bases separating them.

The V and J genes are TRBV30 and TRBJ1-3; D may be TRBD1 (5 bases). CDR1 is GTSNPN, CDR2 SVGIG, per germline (reference sequence). CDR3 length equals 15 residues. Deletions cut 2 bases from V and 2 bases from J, with 13 bases between. Here the CDR3 reads CAWSTDGAAGNTIYF. The CDR3 DNA is TGTGCCTGGAGTACCGATGGGGCTGCTGGAAACACCATATATTTT.

This sequence joins TRBV25-1 and TRBJ2-1; TRBD1 aligns across 9 bases. Germline CDR1 is MGHDK and CDR2 is SYGVNS. V was pared by 2 bases and J by 5 bases, with 4 bases of the junction left unmatched. The CDR3 covers 15 residues. The CDR3 loop reads CASSEPQGAHNEQFF. The CDR3 DNA reads as TGTGCCAGCAGTGAACCACAGGGGGCTCACAATGAGCAGTTCTTC.

This chain joins TRBV12-3 or TRBV12-4 and TRBJ1-1; TRBD1 is a possible D gene (6 bases). Trimming removed 8 bases from V and 3 bases from J, with 19 bases in between. This CDR3 is built from 15 residues. CDR3 in DNA: TGTGCCAGCGGTCCTTTGCAGGGGCAGGACACTGAAGCTTTCTTT. Its translation is CASGPLQGQDTEAFF.